This TCR beta chain originates from a study of breast tumors, draining lymph nodes, adjacent tissues. General observations from the study: The lymph node origin of tumor T cells was framed as consistent with a hypothesis, not demonstrated. Tumor TCR diversity was below lymph nodes but above nontumor tissue.

This clonotype was recorded many times. The antigen remains undetermined. TCRdb analysed the multiplex PCR reads with MiXCR anew, one entry per CDR3 protein. The sample consists of around 110,000 distinct CDR3 sequences, under 40% of them appearing once. The lymph nodes were axillary draining lymph nodes from breast cancer patients. Germline V lookup: CDR1 SGHTA, CDR2 FQGNSA. V was cut by 1 base and J by 6 bases, with 13 bases left in between. The CDR3 sequence is 15 residues long. The material sequenced was axillary lymph node tissue. The sequence derives from a female donor with breast cancer. Some clones in this sample may be carry-over from other donors' samples. V and J are TRBV7-2 and TRBJ2-1, with TRBD2 as a possible D gene (7 bases). CDR3: CASSLEGGVGNEQFF. CDR3 DNA: TGTGCCAGCAGCTTAGAGGGGGGGGTGGGCAATGAGCAGTTCTTC.